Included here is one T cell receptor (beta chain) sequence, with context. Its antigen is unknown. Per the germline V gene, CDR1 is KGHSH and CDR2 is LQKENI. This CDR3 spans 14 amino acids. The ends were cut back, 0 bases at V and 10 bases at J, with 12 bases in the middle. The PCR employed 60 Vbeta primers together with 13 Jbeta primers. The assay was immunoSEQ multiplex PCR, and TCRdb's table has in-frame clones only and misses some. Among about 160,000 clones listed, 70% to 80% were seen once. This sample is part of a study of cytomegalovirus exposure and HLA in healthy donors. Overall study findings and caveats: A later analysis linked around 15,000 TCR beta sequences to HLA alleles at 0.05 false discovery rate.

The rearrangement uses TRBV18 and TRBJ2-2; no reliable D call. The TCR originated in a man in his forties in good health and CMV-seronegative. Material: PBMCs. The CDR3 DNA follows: TGTGCCAGCTCACCACCGTCAACAGCCGAGGAGCTGTTTTTT. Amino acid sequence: CASSPPSTAEELFF.